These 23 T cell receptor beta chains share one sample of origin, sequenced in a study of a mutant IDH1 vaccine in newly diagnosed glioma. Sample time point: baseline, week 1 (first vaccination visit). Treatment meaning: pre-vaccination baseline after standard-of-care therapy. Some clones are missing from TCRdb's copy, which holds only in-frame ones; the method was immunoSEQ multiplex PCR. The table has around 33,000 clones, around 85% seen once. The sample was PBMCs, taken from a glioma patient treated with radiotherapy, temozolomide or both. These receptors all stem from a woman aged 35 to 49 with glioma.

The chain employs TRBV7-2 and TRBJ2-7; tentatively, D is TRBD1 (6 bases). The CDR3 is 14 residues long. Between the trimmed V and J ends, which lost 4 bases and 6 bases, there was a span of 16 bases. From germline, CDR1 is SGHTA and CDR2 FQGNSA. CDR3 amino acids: CASSSLDSLGEQYF. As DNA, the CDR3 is TGTGCCAGCAGCTCTCTGGACAGCCTCGGCGAGCAGTACTTC. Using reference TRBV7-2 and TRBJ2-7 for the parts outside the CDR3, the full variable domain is GAGVSQSPSNKVTEKGKDVELRCDPISGHTALYWYRQSLGQGLEFLIYFQGNSAPDKSGLPSDRFSAERTGGSVSTLTIQRTQQEDSAVYLCASSSLDSLGEQYFGPGTRLTVT.

The CDR3 sequence is CASSLGRSYEQYF. DNA of the CDR3: TGTGCCAGCAGTTTGGGTCGCTCCTACGAGCAGTACTTC. The chain uses TRBV27 and TRBJ2-7; D gene uncertain. The CDR3 runs to 13 residues. Between the trimmed V and J ends, which lost 3 bases and 0 bases, there was a span of 6 bases. From germline, CDR1 is MNHEY and CDR2 SMNVEV (reference sequence).

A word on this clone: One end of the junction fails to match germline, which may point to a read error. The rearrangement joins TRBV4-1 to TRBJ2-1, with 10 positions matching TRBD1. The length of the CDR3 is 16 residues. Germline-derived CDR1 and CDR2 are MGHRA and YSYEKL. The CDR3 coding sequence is TGCGCCAGCAGCCAACCAGCAGACAGGGGGCTCGGGGCAGGGCTCTTC. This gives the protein CASSQPADRGLGAGLF.

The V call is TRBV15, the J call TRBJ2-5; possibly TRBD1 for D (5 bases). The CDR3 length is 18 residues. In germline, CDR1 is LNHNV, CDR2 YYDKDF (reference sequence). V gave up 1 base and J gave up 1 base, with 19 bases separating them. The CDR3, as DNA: TGTGCCACCAGCAGAGGGGGCTTGAGTTCACCCCTCCAAGAGACCCAGTACTTC. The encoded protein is CATSRGGLSSPLQETQYF.

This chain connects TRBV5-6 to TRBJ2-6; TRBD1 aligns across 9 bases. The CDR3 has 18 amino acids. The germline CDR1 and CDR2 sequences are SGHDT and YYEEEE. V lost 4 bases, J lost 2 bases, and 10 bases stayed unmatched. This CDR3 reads CASSATGGFLPGANVLTF. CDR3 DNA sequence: TGTGCCAGCAGCGCGACAGGGGGATTCCTTCCTGGGGCCAACGTCCTGACTTTC. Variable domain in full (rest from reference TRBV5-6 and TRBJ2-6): DAGVTQSPTHLIKTRGQQVTLRCSPKSGHDTVSWYQQALGQGPQFIFQYYEEEERQRGNFPDRFSGHQFPNYSSELNVNALLLGDSALYLCASSATGGFLPGANVLTFGAGSRLTVL.

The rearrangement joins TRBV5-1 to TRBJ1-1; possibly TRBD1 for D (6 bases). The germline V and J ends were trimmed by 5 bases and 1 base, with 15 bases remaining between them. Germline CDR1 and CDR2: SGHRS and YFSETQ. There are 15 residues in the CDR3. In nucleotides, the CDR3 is TGCGCCAGCAGGGGAGAGGGGGGCGGGAACACTGAAGCTTTCTTT. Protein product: CASRGEGGGNTEAFF.

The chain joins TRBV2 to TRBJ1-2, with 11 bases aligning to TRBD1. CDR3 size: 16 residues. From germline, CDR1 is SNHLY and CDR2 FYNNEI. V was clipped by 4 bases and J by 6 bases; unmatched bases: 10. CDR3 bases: TGTGCCAGCAGTGGTACCGGGACAGGGGGGTACGATGGCTACACCTTC. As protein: CASSGTGTGGYDGYTF.

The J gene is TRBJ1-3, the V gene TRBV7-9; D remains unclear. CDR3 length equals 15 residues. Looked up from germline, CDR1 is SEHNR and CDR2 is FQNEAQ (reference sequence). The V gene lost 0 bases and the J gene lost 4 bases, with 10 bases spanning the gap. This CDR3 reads CASSLAGKSGNTIYF. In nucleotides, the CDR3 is TGTGCCAGCAGCTTAGCAGGGAAGTCCGGAAACACCATATATTTT.

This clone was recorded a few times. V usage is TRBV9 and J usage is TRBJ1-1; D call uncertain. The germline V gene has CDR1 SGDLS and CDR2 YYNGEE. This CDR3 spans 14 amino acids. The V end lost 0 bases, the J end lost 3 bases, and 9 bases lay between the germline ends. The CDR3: CASSVGVWDTEAFF. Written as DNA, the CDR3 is TGTGCCAGCAGCGTAGGGGTGTGGGACACTGAAGCTTTCTTT.

CDR3 nucleotide sequence: TGCGCCAGCAGCCCCTTAGCGGGGAACACCGGGGAGCTGTTTTTT. It specifies CASSPLAGNTGELFF. The V call is TRBV5-1, the J call TRBJ2-2; 7 bases are a match to TRBD2. Germline CDR1 and CDR2: SGHRS and YFSETQ. This CDR3 has 15 residues. V lost 4 bases, J lost 1 base, and 4 bases stayed unmatched.

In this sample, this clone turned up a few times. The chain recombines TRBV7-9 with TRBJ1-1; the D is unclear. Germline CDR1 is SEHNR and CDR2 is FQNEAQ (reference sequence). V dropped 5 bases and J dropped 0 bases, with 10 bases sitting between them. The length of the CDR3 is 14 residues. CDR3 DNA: TGTGCCAGCAGCAAAGGACGGCTGAACACTGAAGCTTTCTTT. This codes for CASSKGRLNTEAFF.

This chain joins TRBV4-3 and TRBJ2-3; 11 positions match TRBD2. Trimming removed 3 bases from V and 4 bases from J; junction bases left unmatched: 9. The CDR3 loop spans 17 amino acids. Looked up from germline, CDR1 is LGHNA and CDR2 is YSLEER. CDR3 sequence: CASSQLFIAGGADTQYF. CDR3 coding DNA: TGCGCCAGCAGCCAGTTATTTATAGCGGGGGGGGCAGATACGCAGTATTTT.

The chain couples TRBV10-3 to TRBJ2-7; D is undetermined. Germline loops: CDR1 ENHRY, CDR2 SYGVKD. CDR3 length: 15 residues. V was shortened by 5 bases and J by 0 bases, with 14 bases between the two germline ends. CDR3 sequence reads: CAISTAGYSSYEQYF. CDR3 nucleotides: TGTGCCATCAGTACAGCAGGTTACTCCTCCTACGAGCAGTACTTC.

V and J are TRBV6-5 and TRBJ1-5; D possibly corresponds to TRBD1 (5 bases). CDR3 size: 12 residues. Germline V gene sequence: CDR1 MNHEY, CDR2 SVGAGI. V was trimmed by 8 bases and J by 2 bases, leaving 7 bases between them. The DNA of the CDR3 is TGTGCCAGCGGGGCGGGCAATCAGCCCCAGCATTTT. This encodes CASGAGNQPQHF.

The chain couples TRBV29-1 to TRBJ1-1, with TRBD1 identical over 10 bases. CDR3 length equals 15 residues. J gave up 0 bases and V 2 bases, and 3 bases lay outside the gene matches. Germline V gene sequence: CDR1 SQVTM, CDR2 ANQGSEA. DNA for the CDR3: TGCAGCGTTGAACCGGGACAGGGGATGAACACTGAAGCTTTCTTT. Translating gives CSVEPGQGMNTEAFF.

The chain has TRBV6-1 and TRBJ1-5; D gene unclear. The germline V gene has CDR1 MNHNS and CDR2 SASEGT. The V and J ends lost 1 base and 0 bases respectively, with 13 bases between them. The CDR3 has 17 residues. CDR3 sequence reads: CASSEDHPSVSNQPQHF. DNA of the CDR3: TGTGCCAGCAGTGAAGACCACCCTAGCGTTAGCAATCAGCCCCAGCATTTT.

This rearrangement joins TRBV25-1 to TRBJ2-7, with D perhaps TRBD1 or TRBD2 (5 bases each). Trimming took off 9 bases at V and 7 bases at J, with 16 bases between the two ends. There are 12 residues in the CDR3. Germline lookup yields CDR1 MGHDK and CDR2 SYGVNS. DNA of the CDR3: TGTGCCAGTGGGGGAGACACCGCGGAGCAGTACTTC. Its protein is CASGGDTAEQYF.

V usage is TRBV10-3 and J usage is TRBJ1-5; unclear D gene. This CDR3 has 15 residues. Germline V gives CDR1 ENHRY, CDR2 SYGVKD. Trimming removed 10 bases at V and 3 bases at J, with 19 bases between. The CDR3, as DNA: TGTGCCAAGGCGAACTACCCTCCTAACAATCAGCCCCAGCATTTT. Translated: CAKANYPPNNQPQHF.

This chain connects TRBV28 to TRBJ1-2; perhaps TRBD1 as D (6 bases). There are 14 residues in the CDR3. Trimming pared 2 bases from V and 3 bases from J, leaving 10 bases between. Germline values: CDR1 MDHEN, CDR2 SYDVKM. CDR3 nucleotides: TGTGCCAGCAGTTTAATGGGGGCGTACTATGGCTACACCTTC. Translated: CASSLMGAYYGYTF.

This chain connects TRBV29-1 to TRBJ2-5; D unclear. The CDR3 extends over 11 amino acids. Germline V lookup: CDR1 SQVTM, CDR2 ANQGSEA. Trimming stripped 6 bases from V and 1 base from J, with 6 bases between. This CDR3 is CSVQVQETQYF. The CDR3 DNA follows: TGCAGCGTGCAAGTCCAAGAGACCCAGTACTTC.

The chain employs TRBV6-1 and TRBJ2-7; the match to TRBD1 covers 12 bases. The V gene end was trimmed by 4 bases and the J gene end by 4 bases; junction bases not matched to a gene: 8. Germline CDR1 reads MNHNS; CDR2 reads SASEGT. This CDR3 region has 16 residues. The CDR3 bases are TGTGCCAGCAGTGCCTCAGGGACAGGGGGCTTGTACGAGCAGTACTTC. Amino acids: CASSASGTGGLYEQYF.

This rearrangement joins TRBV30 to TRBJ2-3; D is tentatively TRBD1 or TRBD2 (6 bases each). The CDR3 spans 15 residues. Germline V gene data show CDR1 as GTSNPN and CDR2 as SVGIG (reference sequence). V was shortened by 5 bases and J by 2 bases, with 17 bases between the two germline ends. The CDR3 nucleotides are TGTGCCTGGGACCAATCGGGGGCGCCCACAGATACGCAGTATTTT. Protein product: CAWDQSGAPTDTQYF. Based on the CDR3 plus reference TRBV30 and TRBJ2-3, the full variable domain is SQTIHQWPATLVQPVGSPLSLECTVEGTSNPNLYWYRQAAGRGLQLLFYSVGIGQISSEVPQNLSASRPQDRQFILSSKKLLLSDSGFYLCAWDQSGAPTDTQYFGPGTRLTVL.

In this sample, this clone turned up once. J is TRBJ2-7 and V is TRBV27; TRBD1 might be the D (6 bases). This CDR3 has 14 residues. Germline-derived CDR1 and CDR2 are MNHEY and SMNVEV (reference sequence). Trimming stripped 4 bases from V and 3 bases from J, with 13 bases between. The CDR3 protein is CASSSGDTVYEQYF. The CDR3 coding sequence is TGTGCCAGCAGTTCCGGGGACACCGTCTACGAGCAGTACTTC.